One sample yielded the 25 T cell receptor beta chains listed below, sequenced in a study of OX40 agonist ivuxolimab in advanced cancers. Produced via immunoSEQ multiplex PCR; TCRdb's table is partial and in-frame only. The table records 65,000 to 85,000 clones, roughly 90% of them present only once. The specimen comprised CD4+ or CD8+ T cells sorted from blood, sampled in a trial of the OX40 agonist ivuxolimab. The receptors come from an adult with an advanced solid tumor such as melanoma, head and neck, liver or kidney cancer.

This rearrangement joins TRBV11-2 to TRBJ2-3; TRBD2 matches at 7 bases. With V trimmed by 0 bases and J by 4 bases, 19 bases remained unmatched. This CDR3 contains 20 residues. Germline-derived CDR1 and CDR2 are SGHAT and FQNNGV. The CDR3 region is CASSLEVPAGEWGWPDTQYF. CDR3 DNA: TGTGCCAGCAGCTTAGAGGTTCCTGCGGGAGAGTGGGGGTGGCCAGATACGCAGTATTTT.

The chain links TRBV6-5 to TRBJ1-2, with D perhaps TRBD1 (5 bases). Germline V lookup: CDR1 MNHEY, CDR2 SVGAGI. Deletions cut 2 bases from V and 5 bases from J, with 12 bases between. The CDR3 totals 14 residues. The DNA for the CDR3 is TGTGCCAGCAGTTACGGGGGACGGGTTTATGGCTACACCTTC. This codes for CASSYGGRVYGYTF.

CDR3 in DNA: TGCGCCAGCAGCTTGGAAGTTGGGCGGGACAGGGGGTTTGGCTACACCTTC. Its protein product is CASSLEVGRDRGFGYTF. The chain recombines TRBV5-1 with TRBJ1-2, with 11 bases fitting TRBD1. V was pared by 0 bases and J by 7 bases, with 11 bases of the junction left unmatched. This CDR3 region has 17 residues. Germline V gives CDR1 SGHRS, CDR2 YFSETQ.

The chain links TRBV10-3 to TRBJ2-1; tentatively, D is TRBD1 (6 bases). The CDR3 is 14 amino acids. Trimming stripped 3 bases from V and 2 bases from J, with 8 bases between. In germline, CDR1 is ENHRY, CDR2 SYGVKD. Written as DNA, the CDR3 is TGTGCCATCAGTGAAGGGGGACCCTACAATGAGCAGTTCTTC. It is translated as CAISEGGPYNEQFF.

This chain joins TRBV7-9 and TRBJ2-5, with 9 bases identical to TRBD2. This CDR3 is built from 16 residues. V shed 3 bases, J shed 4 bases, and the junction held 9 bases outside the gene matches. Germline lookup yields CDR1 SEHNR and CDR2 FQNEAQ (reference sequence). Written as DNA, the CDR3 is TGTGCCAGCAGCTTCCGACTAGCGGTACCGATAGAGACCCAGTACTTC. Its protein product is CASSFRLAVPIETQYF.

This clone has a single count. This chain uses TRBV10-1 with TRBJ2-4, with TRBD1 as a possible D gene (5 bases). The CDR3 has 13 amino acids. Trimming stripped 5 bases from V and 6 bases from J, with 11 bases between. Germline V gene lookup returns CDR1 WNHNN and CDR2 SYGVQD (reference sequence). CDR3 protein: CASSTGVGNIQYF. The CDR3 nucleotides are TGCGCCAGCAGTACAGGTGTGGGAAACATTCAGTACTTC.

J is TRBJ1-1 and V is TRBV5-6; D is unclear. Deletions cut 3 bases from V and 1 base from J, with 13 bases between. Germline lookup yields CDR1 SGHDT and CDR2 YYEEEE. This CDR3 contains 15 residues. CDR3 bases: TGTGCCAGCAGCTGGAGGGTTAGCAGGAACACTGAAGCTTTCTTT. Translating it yields CASSWRVSRNTEAFF.

This chain links TRBV5-1 with TRBJ2-5; possible D gene TRBD1, 6 bases. This CDR3 region has 14 residues. CDR1 and CDR2 (germline): SGHRS, YFSETQ. Trimming took off 2 bases at V and 3 bases at J, with 11 bases between the two ends. The CDR3 is CASSFGTFEETQYF. The CDR3 nucleotides are TGCGCCAGCAGCTTCGGGACATTTGAAGAGACCCAGTACTTC.

The rearrangement joins TRBV28 to TRBJ1-1; the D gene is possibly TRBD1 (5 bases). The CDR3 contains 16 residues. Germline CDR1 reads MDHEN; CDR2 reads SYDVKM. The ends were cut back, 4 bases at V and 2 bases at J, with 17 bases in the middle. CDR3 in DNA: TGTGCCAGCAGTTATCCCCCCTACAGGAGAAACACTGAAGCTTTCTTT. Its protein product is CASSYPPYRRNTEAFF.

The chain joins TRBV19 to TRBJ1-4; no clear D gene. CDR3 length: 15 residues. The germline V and J ends were trimmed by 7 bases and 7 bases, with 19 bases remaining between them. The germline V gene encodes CDR1 LNHDA and CDR2 SQIVND (reference sequence). CDR3 nucleotide sequence: TGTGCCAGTACCTCCCTTCTGTATGAAGGTGAAAAACTGTTTTTT. Its translation is CASTSLLYEGEKLFF.

V and J are TRBV19 and TRBJ2-6; a possible D gene is TRBD2 (6 bases). Trimming removed 5 bases from V and 2 bases from J, with 10 bases in between. The CDR3 totals 15 residues. Germline CDR1 LNHDA, CDR2 SQIVND (reference sequence). In nucleotides, the CDR3 is TGTGCCAGTAGTCCCGGGGGACCTGGGGCCAACGTCCTGACTTTC. It yields the protein CASSPGGPGANVLTF.

The chain uses TRBV18 and TRBJ2-7; D gene uncertain. The germline V gene has CDR1 KGHSH and CDR2 LQKENI. The length of the CDR3 is 13 residues. V was pared by 6 bases and J by 0 bases, with 9 bases between. The CDR3 DNA follows: TGTGCCAGCTCCCTTGGTAGCTCCTACGAGCAGTACTTC. Its protein is CASSLGSSYEQYF.

The CDR3 reads CASSPLRGVDGYTF. In nucleotides, the CDR3 is TGTGCCAGCTCACCACTTAGAGGGGTAGATGGCTACACCTTC. The J gene is TRBJ1-2, the V gene TRBV18; possibly TRBD1 for D (5 bases). Trimming cost V 1 base and J 6 bases, with 12 bases left between them. The CDR3 consists of 14 residues. In germline, CDR1 is KGHSH, CDR2 LQKENI.

The rearrangement joins TRBV7-9 to TRBJ2-3, with D unclear. Trimming took 3 bases from V and 2 from J, leaving 12 bases between them. CDR3 length: 15 residues. Germline CDR1 and CDR2: SEHNR and FQNEAQ (reference sequence). In DNA form, the CDR3 reads TGTGCCAGCAGCTTCCTCTCCTTAGACACAGATACGCAGTATTTT. It encodes CASSFLSLDTDTQYF.

This clone has only a few counts. The J gene is TRBJ2-7, the V gene TRBV18; D call uncertain. V lost 3 bases and J lost 0, with 12 bases in between. Germline V gene sequence: CDR1 KGHSH, CDR2 LQKENI. The CDR3 has 15 residues. This CDR3 is CASSPSGSLSYEQYF. CDR3 nucleotides: TGTGCCAGCTCACCCTCCGGTAGTCTCTCCTACGAGCAGTACTTC.

With respect to this clone: The same CDR3 can be traced to other DNA sequences in this sample. This chain uses TRBV2 with TRBJ1-2; no clear D. Trimming removed 6 bases from V and 4 bases from J, with 15 bases in between. This CDR3 is built from 14 residues. Germline assignment: CDR1 SNHLY and CDR2 FYNNEI. The CDR3 sequence is CASSGLGPAYGYTF. The DNA of the CDR3 is TGTGCCAGCAGCGGATTGGGCCCTGCCTATGGCTACACCTTC.

In its sample, this clone was seen a few times. The chain employs TRBV28 and TRBJ1-6; D unresolved. Looked up from germline, CDR1 is MDHEN and CDR2 is SYDVKM. The CDR3 extends over 16 amino acids. V lost 8 bases and J lost 2, with 16 bases in between. The CDR3 DNA follows: TGTGCCAGCTCCGCCCCTGGGTGGGCCTATAATTCACCCCTCCACTTT. Amino acids: CASSAPGWAYNSPLHF.

On this clone itself: Its ends do not fully match the called genes, so a read error is possible. This chain uses TRBV10-3 with TRBJ2-7, with 10 positions matching TRBD1. The germline V gene has CDR1 ENHRY and CDR2 SYGVKD. This CDR3 region has 16 residues. The CDR3 spells CTISPWTGGLVNEQYF. Here the CDR3 DNA reads TGTACCATCAGCCCCTGGACAGGGGGGCTTGTCAACGAGCAGTACTTC.

The J gene is TRBJ2-2, the V gene TRBV19; 8 nucleotides align to TRBD2. There are 14 residues in the CDR3. Per the germline V gene, CDR1 is LNHDA and CDR2 is SQIVND (reference sequence). V gave up 7 bases and J gave up 3 bases; unmatched junction bases: 4. As DNA, the CDR3 is TGTGCCAGTAACCCGGGACTAGACACCGGGGAGCTGTTTTTT. Its translation: CASNPGLDTGELFF.

V usage is TRBV13 and J usage is TRBJ2-5; possibly TRBD1 or TRBD2 for D (5 bases each). The CDR3 is made up of 13 amino acids. V gave up 2 bases and J gave up 3 bases, with 7 bases separating them. Germline V CDR1 and CDR2: PRHDT, FYEKMQ (reference sequence). The CDR3 loop reads CASSLRGEETQYF. The DNA of the CDR3 is TGTGCCAGCAGCTTAAGAGGGGAAGAGACCCAGTACTTC.

The genes are TRBV9 and TRBJ2-3, with D perhaps TRBD2 (6 bases). The CDR3 is made up of 13 amino acids. Germline V lookup: CDR1 SGDLS, CDR2 YYNGEE. V lost 1 base, J lost 7 bases, and 10 bases lay in between. The CDR3 region has the DNA TGTGCCAGCAGCGTATTAGCGGCTCATACGCAGTATTTT. Translation: CASSVLAAHTQYF.

This clone showed up just once. The chain uses TRBV6-5 and TRBJ2-7; no definite D call. There are 15 residues in the CDR3. The germline gives CDR1 MNHEY, CDR2 SVGAGI. The V end was cut by 6 bases, the J end by 6 bases, with 21 bases between. This chain's CDR3 is CASSPPGSRPSEQYF. DNA for the CDR3: TGTGCCAGCAGCCCCCCCGGGTCACGGCCGTCCGAGCAGTACTTC.

The chain uses TRBV10-3 and TRBJ2-3, with D perhaps TRBD1 or TRBD2 (7 bases each). Between the trimmed V and J ends, which lost 0 bases and 6 bases, there was a span of 16 bases. Germline V gene sequence: CDR1 ENHRY, CDR2 SYGVKD. This CDR3 has 16 amino acids. The CDR3 DNA reads TGTGCCATCAGTGAGTCGAGTTGGCAGGGGGGGGATACGCAGTATTTT. Residues: CAISESSWQGGDTQYF.

This clone was counted a single time. This sequence joins TRBV5-6 and TRBJ1-6; a possible D gene is TRBD1 (5 bases). V lost 0 bases and J lost 8, with 9 bases in between. This CDR3 has 14 residues. The germline gives CDR1 SGHDT, CDR2 YYEEEE. CDR3 nucleotide sequence: TGTGCCAGCAGCTTGGGGCCAGGGTATTCACCCCTCCACTTT. Its translation is CASSLGPGYSPLHF.

CDR3 nucleotides: TGTGCCAGCTCACCAGGGGTGGACTATGGCTACACCTTC. Translating gives CASSPGVDYGYTF. The rearrangement joins TRBV18 to TRBJ1-2; no definite D call. Trimming removed 2 bases at V and 3 bases at J, with 7 bases between. The germline CDR1 and CDR2 sequences are KGHSH and LQKENI. The CDR3 consists of 13 residues.